The rows below give T cell receptor beta chains drawn from one sample of a study of T cells in Graves' hyperthyroidism and ophthalmopathy. TCRdb recomputed calls from the multiplex PCR reads with MiXCR, one row per CDR3 protein. Among 800,000 or so distinct CDR3 sequences listed, over 35% were seen once. What was sequenced was blood. Source of these receptors: a young man with Graves' hyperthyroidism. The conserved cysteine and the conserved F or W are not part of the CDR3 here. A D gene is named only where the DNA matches it firmly. Part of the rows lack a size; the others show once, few, many or a class for expanded clones.

V	J	D	size	CDR3
TRBV7-2	TRBJ2-5	NA	once	AWSVQGNKETQY
TRBV2	TRBJ1-6	NA	NA	ASSEAGARFSHSD
TRBV20-1	TRBJ2-7	TRBD2	few	SARGLAGREQY
TRBV5-1	TRBJ1-1	NA	NA	ASSPAGQPNTEAF
TRBV7-6	TRBJ1-3	NA	many	ASSLTISGNTIY
TRBV5-1	TRBJ1-5	NA	few	ASSPGHNSNQPQH
TRBV2	TRBJ1-1	TRBD1	NA	ASSERTGDRTEAF
TRBV15	TRBJ2-7	NA	NA	ATSAVSYEQY
TRBV7-2	TRBJ1-6	NA	many	ASSLARQYNSPLH
TRBV10-3	TRBJ1-5	NA	NA	ASTSGARQPQH
TRBV29-1	TRBJ2-5	NA	NA	SSLSGETQY
TRBV7-3	TRBJ1-1	TRBD1	NA	ASSPRMWDRVRSTEAF
TRBV25-1	TRBJ1-6	NA	NA	ASSDPGKVANSPLH
TRBV15	TRBJ1-6	NA	NA	ATSREPGLYNSPLH
TRBV25-1	TRBJ2-2	NA	many	ASSGPEGILHRELF
TRBV24-1	TRBJ2-7	TRBD1	NA	ATSVPGQERTDEQY
TRBV7-6	TRBJ2-2	TRBD2	NA	ASSFSSGPTGELF
TRBV14	TRBJ2-2	NA	NA	ASSPTGPTTGELF
TRBV19	TRBJ1-5	TRBD1	many	ASSVTGGGNQPQH
TRBV7-9	TRBJ1-1	NA	NA	ASSLNLGTGLNEAF
TRBV2	TRBJ1-5	TRBD1	NA	ASSFGDRAQH
TRBV6-5	TRBJ2-7	NA	NA	ASSLLESGEQY
TRBV19	TRBJ2-7	NA	NA	ASSSRRVNEQY
TRBV6-1	TRBJ2-7	NA	NA	ASCFQPDEQY
TRBV29-1	TRBJ1-1	NA	many	SVKVGLGGTEAF
TRBV2	TRBJ1-3	NA	NA	ASRPGAASGNTIY
TRBV20-1	TRBJ2-7	TRBD1	few	SARDRLGLYEQY
TRBV7-2	TRBJ2-7	NA	many	ASSLSIGIAEQY
TRBV20-1	TRBJ1-2	NA	NA	SATDGAGGYT
TRBV29-1	TRBJ1-1	NA	many	SVGAGTVNTEAF
TRBV7-9	TRBJ2-7	TRBD1	NA	ASSFGQESSYEQY
TRBV5-4	TRBJ1-6	TRBD1	NA	ASSSRDRAYNSPLH
TRBV7-2	TRBJ1-1	NA	many	ASSLAGLPTTAPF
TRBV7-9	TRBJ2-7	NA	many	ASADTNSYEQY
TRBV19	TRBJ2-2	TRBD1	few	ASSIQGASNTGELF
TRBV10-3	TRBJ1-5	TRBD1	NA	ASSYVQGALSNQPQH
TRBV7-6	TRBJ2-2	NA	few	ASSAPNRGGSTGELF
TRBV20-1	TRBJ2-5	NA	few	SARDSPSQETQY
TRBV19	TRBJ2-2	TRBD2	NA	ASSTGLAIGELF
TRBV5-1	TRBJ2-7	NA	NA	ASSWGWAHEQY